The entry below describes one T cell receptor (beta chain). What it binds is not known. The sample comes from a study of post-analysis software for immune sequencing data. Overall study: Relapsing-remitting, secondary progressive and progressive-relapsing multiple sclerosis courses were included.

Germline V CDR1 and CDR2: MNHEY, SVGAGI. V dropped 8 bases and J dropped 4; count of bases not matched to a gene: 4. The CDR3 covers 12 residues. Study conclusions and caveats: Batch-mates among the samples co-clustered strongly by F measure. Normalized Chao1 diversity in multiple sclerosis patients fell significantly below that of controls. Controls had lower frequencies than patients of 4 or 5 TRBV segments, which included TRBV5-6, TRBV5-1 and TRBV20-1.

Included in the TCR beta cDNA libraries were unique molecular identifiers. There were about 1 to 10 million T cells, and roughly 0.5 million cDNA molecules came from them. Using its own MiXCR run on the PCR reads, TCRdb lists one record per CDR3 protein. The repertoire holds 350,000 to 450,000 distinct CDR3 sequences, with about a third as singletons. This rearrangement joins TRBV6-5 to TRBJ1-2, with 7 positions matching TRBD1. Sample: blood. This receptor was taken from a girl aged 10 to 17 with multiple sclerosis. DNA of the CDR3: TGTGCCAGCTCGGGACAGTTCTATGGCTACACCTTC. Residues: CASSGQFYGYTF.